The 26 T cell receptor beta chains listed next were all sequenced from one sample in a study of blood T cell repertoires in COVID-19. Clones were read by immunoSEQ multiplex PCR, and TCRdb kept only the in-frame ones, dropping some. This sample has more than 200,000 clones; over 70% occur once, and the top ten carry around 3.7%. Sequenced sample: PBMCs or T cells enriched from blood (not recorded which). All receptors come from a woman younger than 45 who had been exposed to COVID-19.

The rearrangement uses TRBV24-1 and TRBJ1-5, with 11 bases aligning to TRBD1. The ends lost 10 bases at V and 4 bases at J; junction bases unmatched: 8. The CDR3 is 15 residues long. CDR1 is KGHDR, CDR2 SFDVKD, per germline. The CDR3 nucleotides read TGTGCCACAGCGGGGGGACAGGGGGATAATCAGCCCCAGCATTTT. It is translated as CATAGGQGDNQPQHF.

The CDR3 loop is CASRGLHLLKNTQYF. In DNA form, the CDR3 reads TGTGCCAGCAGGGGCCTTCACCTCTTGAAAAATACGCAGTATTTT. The rearrangement uses TRBV6-4 and TRBJ2-3; D is undetermined. The CDR3 sequence is 15 residues long. CDR1 MRHNA and CDR2 SNTAGT come from the germline V gene. Trimming left V 6 bases short and J 7 bases short, with 20 bases between.

The rearrangement uses TRBV4-1 and TRBJ1-2, with D possibly matching TRBD1 (5 bases). Germline loops: CDR1 MGHRA, CDR2 YSYEKL. This CDR3 has 15 amino acids. The V gene lost 0 bases and the J gene lost 6 bases, with 14 bases spanning the gap. For the CDR3, the DNA is TGCGCCAGCAGCCAAGAACCAGGGAGGGTGGATGGCTACACCTTC. Translating gives CASSQEPGRVDGYTF.

This rearrangement joins TRBV9 to TRBJ1-2; the D gene is possibly TRBD1 (5 bases). Trimming pared 3 bases from V and 4 bases from J, leaving 13 bases between. Germline CDR1 reads SGDLS; CDR2 reads YYNGEE. The CDR3 loop spans 14 amino acids. CDR3 bases: TGTGCCAGCAGCGGACAGCGGGGTCTCTATGGCTACACCTTC. Its protein is CASSGQRGLYGYTF.

J is TRBJ1-1 and V is TRBV6-2 or TRBV6-3; 7 nucleotides match TRBD1. Germline CDR1 and CDR2: MNHEY and SVGEGT. J lost 5 bases, V lost 4 bases, and 13 bases had no gene match. The CDR3 totals 16 residues. This chain's CDR3 is CASSSSTAGGTTEAFF. CDR3 nucleotide sequence: TGTGCCAGCAGTTCCTCGACTGCAGGGGGAACTACTGAAGCTTTCTTT.

The chain has TRBV6-5 and TRBJ2-1; 9 bases are shared with TRBD1. Trimming cost V 10 bases and J 4 bases; bases outside gene matches: 8. There are 14 residues in the CDR3. The germline V gene has CDR1 MNHEY and CDR2 SVGAGI. This chain's CDR3 is CATQHRGLYNEQFF. DNA of the CDR3: TGTGCCACCCAGCACAGGGGGCTTTACAATGAGCAGTTCTTC.

V usage is TRBV30 and J usage is TRBJ1-2; D remains unclear. Between the trimmed V and J ends, which lost 4 bases and 13 bases, there was a span of 7 bases. Germline CDR1 reads GTSNPN; CDR2 reads SVGIG (reference sequence). This CDR3 comprises 8 residues. In DNA form, the CDR3 reads TGTGCCTGGACCCCCCTCACCTTC. Residues: CAWTPLTF.

This chain uses TRBV30 with TRBJ2-2; 8 bases match TRBD1. Unmatched junction bases numbered 9, after V lost 3 bases and J lost 6 bases. Per the germline V gene, CDR1 is GTSNPN and CDR2 is SVGIG (reference sequence). This CDR3 is built from 15 residues. CDR3 nucleotide sequence: TGTGCCTGGAGCTTCGGACAGGGACGAGCCGGGGAGCTGTTTTTT. This encodes CAWSFGQGRAGELFF.

This chain links TRBV11-2 with TRBJ2-7; D perhaps matches TRBD1 (5 bases). In germline, CDR1 is SGHAT, CDR2 FQNNGV. The CDR3 consists of 13 residues. V was cut by 3 bases and J by 3 bases, with 9 bases left in between. CDR3 sequence: CASSFRGLYEQYF. The CDR3, as DNA: TGTGCCAGCAGCTTTAGGGGCCTCTACGAGCAGTACTTC.

The rearrangement joins TRBV11-2 to TRBJ1-1, with no clear D. Trimming pared 5 bases from V and 6 bases from J, leaving 7 bases between. The CDR3 contains 11 residues. Germline-derived CDR1 and CDR2 are SGHAT and FQNNGV. CDR3 nucleotide sequence: TGTGCCAGCAGCACCGGGGCTGAAGCTTTCTTT. It translates to CASSTGAEAFF. Drawing the rest from reference TRBV11-2 and TRBJ1-1, the complete variable domain is EAGVAQSPRYKIIEKRQSVAFWCNPISGHATLYWYQQILGQGPKLLIQFQNNGVVDDSQLPKDRFSAERLKGVDSTLKIQPAKLEDSAVYLCASSTGAEAFFGQGTRLTVV.

This clone was counted between two and nine times. J is TRBJ2-7 and V is TRBV6-5; a possible D gene is TRBD2 (6 bases). V dropped 8 bases and J dropped 0 bases, with 11 bases sitting between them. This CDR3 comprises 13 residues. CDR1 MNHEY and CDR2 SVGAGI come from the germline V gene. DNA of the CDR3: TGTGCCAGCGGGTTAGCGGCCTCCTACGAGCAGTACTTC. It codes for CASGLAASYEQYF.

V usage is TRBV21-1 and J usage is TRBJ1-1. TRBV21-1 is a pseudogene locus. This CDR3 is built from 15 residues. The CDR3 here is CASSKRGGRWTEAFF. DNA of the CDR3: TGTGCCAGCAGCAAAAGGGGGGGCCGGTGGACTGAAGCTTTCTTT.

V gene TRBV19 combines with J gene TRBJ2-7; perhaps TRBD2 as D (6 bases). The CDR3 sequence is 14 residues long. The ends were cut back, 1 base at V and 1 base at J, with 8 bases in the middle. The V gene's germline CDR1 is LNHDA and CDR2 SQIVND (reference sequence). The CDR3 reads CASSIVSGSYEQYF. DNA for the CDR3: TGTGCCAGTAGTATAGTTAGCGGTTCCTACGAGCAGTACTTC.

The chain employs TRBV5-1 and TRBJ2-1; 7 bases match TRBD2. The CDR3 length is 14 residues. CDR1 is SGHRS and CDR2 is YFSETQ in the germline V gene. V dropped 6 bases and J dropped 5; count of bases not matched to a gene: 8. This CDR3 reads CASKTAGENNEQFF. CDR3 DNA: TGCGCCAGCAAGACGGCGGGAGAAAACAATGAGCAGTTCTTC.

This clone was seen a single time. The chain uses TRBV7-3 and TRBJ1-6; the D gene is possibly TRBD1 (5 bases). V gave up 2 bases and J gave up 0 bases, with 14 bases separating them. Germline loops: CDR1 SGHTA, CDR2 FQGTGA. The CDR3 runs 18 residues. The CDR3 protein is CASSLVPGLNSYNSPLHF. DNA of the CDR3: TGTGCCAGCAGCTTAGTTCCAGGGCTTAACTCCTATAATTCACCCCTCCACTTT.

This clone appeared once. This chain uses TRBV29-1 with TRBJ1-2; perhaps TRBD1 as D (5 bases). The CDR3 runs to 16 residues. Germline V gene data show CDR1 as SQVTM and CDR2 as ANQGSEA. Trimming stripped 1 base from V and 4 bases from J, with 19 bases between. CDR3 in DNA: TGCAGCGTTGAAGCCCGACAACAGGAGTACGTCTATGGCTACACCTTC. Its translation is CSVEARQQEYVYGYTF.

CDR3: CASSFPMGVGTGELFF. For the CDR3, the DNA is TGTGCCAGCAGTTTCCCGATGGGAGTCGGCACCGGGGAGCTGTTTTTT. V gene TRBV28 combines with J gene TRBJ2-2; weak D call: TRBD2 (5 bases). The CDR3 has 16 amino acids. Germline-derived CDR1 and CDR2 are MDHEN and SYDVKM. Deletions cut 3 bases from V and 4 bases from J, with 15 bases between.

J is TRBJ1-3 and V is TRBV19; TRBD1 agrees at 7 bases. This CDR3 contains 17 residues. In germline, CDR1 is LNHDA, CDR2 SQIVND (reference sequence). V was clipped by 3 bases and J by 3 bases; unmatched bases: 11. This CDR3 reads CASSMISGGGGGNTIYF. DNA of the CDR3: TGTGCCAGTAGTATGATCTCAGGGGGAGGAGGTGGAAACACCATATATTTT.

The chain recombines TRBV25-1 with TRBJ1-1; TRBD1 might be the D (6 bases). Germline lookup yields CDR1 MGHDK and CDR2 SYGVNS. The CDR3 has 16 residues. V lost 4 bases and J lost 4, with 19 bases in between. This CDR3 reads CASSGRLGGSATEAFF. Written as DNA, the CDR3 is TGTGCCAGCAGTGGCCGTTTAGGGGGTTCTGCCACTGAAGCTTTCTTT.

This chain joins TRBV6-1 and TRBJ2-5; a possible D gene is TRBD1 (7 bases). Germline CDR1 is MNHNS and CDR2 is SASEGT. This CDR3 has 16 residues. V lost 0 bases to trimming and J lost 5 bases, with 16 bases between them. The DNA for the CDR3 is TGTGCCAGCAGTGAAGCTAAGGGGGCCCGGGGGGAGACCCAGTACTTC. Translation gives CASSEAKGARGETQYF.

The genes are TRBV18 and TRBJ1-1; D gene unclear. Germline CDR1 KGHSH, CDR2 LQKENI. The CDR3 loop spans 15 amino acids. The germline V and J ends were trimmed by 3 bases and 1 base, with 12 bases remaining between them. For the CDR3, the DNA is TGTGCCAGCTCACCTATCTCTGGCGGGAACACTGAAGCTTTCTTT. Protein sequence: CASSPISGGNTEAFF.

The table lists this clone with a count of one. This rearrangement joins TRBV4-2 to TRBJ2-7, with TRBD1 as a possible D gene (6 bases). V was cut by 0 bases and J by 5 bases, with 11 bases left in between. This CDR3 has 14 residues. CDR1 is LGHNA and CDR2 is YNFKEQ in the germline V gene. The chain's CDR3 is CASSQDDRRDEQYF. CDR3 DNA: TGTGCCAGCAGCCAAGATGACAGGCGAGACGAGCAGTACTTC.

V gene TRBV30 combines with J gene TRBJ2-7, with 7 bases identical to TRBD2. Losses at the gene ends were 3 bases for V and 3 bases for J; bases not matched to a gene: 11. This CDR3 spans 15 amino acids. Germline CDR1 reads GTSNPN; CDR2 reads SVGIG (reference sequence). The CDR3 region has the DNA TGTGCCTGGAGGACCCCCAGCGGGATTTTCTACGAGCAGTACTTC. Amino acid sequence: CAWRTPSGIFYEQYF.

This chain joins TRBV9 and TRBJ1-2, with D perhaps matching TRBD1 (6 bases). V was pared by 4 bases and J by 1 base, with 20 bases between. CDR1 and CDR2 from the germline V gene are SGDLS and YYNGEE. CDR3 length equals 17 residues. The CDR3 reads CASSPDTRQVLNYGYTF. In DNA, the CDR3 is TGTGCCAGCAGCCCAGATACCAGACAGGTACTTAACTATGGCTACACCTTC. The variable domain in full, with the rest retrieved from reference TRBV9 and TRBJ1-2, is DSGVTQTPKHLITATGQRVTLRCSPRSGDLSVYWYQQSLDQGLQFLIQYYNGEERAKGNILERFSAQQFPDLHSELNLSSLELGDSALYFCASSPDTRQVLNYGYTFGSGTRLTVV.

This clone was recorded only once. The genes are TRBV10-1 and TRBJ1-3; D unclear. The CDR3 length is 16 residues. The V gene lost 0 bases and the J gene lost 0 bases, with 9 bases spanning the gap. The germline V gene has CDR1 WNHNN and CDR2 SYGVQD (reference sequence). The CDR3 loop reads CASSESVRSSGNTIYF. In DNA form, the CDR3 reads TGCGCCAGCAGTGAGTCGGTGAGGAGCTCTGGAAACACCATATATTTT.

The CDR3 spells CASRELFAGPTDTQYF. The CDR3 coding sequence is TGTGCCAGCAGGGAACTTTTCGCGGGGCCCACAGATACGCAGTATTTT. The chain has TRBV2 and TRBJ2-3; the D gene is possibly TRBD2 (6 bases). Trimming left V 6 bases short and J 2 bases short, with 18 bases between. CDR1 is SNHLY, CDR2 FYNNEI, per germline. This CDR3 region has 16 residues.